Sequencing of this T cell receptor beta chain was carried out in a study of post-analysis software for immune sequencing data. Built from TCR beta cDNA, the libraries had unique molecular identifiers in them. Out of roughly 0.85 to 11 million T cells, about 460,000 cDNA molecules were generated. MiXCR, applied by TCRdb to the PCR reads, yields one record per CDR3 protein. The table lists fewer than 850,000 distinct CDR3 sequences, 35% to 55% of them singletons. On this clonotype: Its antigen remains unidentified.

Per the germline V gene, CDR1 is MNHGY and CDR2 is SVAAGI. This CDR3 has 14 residues. Study-level results: Multiple sclerosis patients had significantly lower normalized Chao1 diversity than controls. Several TRBV segments occurring more often in patients than controls included TRBV5-6, TRBV5-1 and TRBV20-1.

Sequencing used blood. The chain joins TRBV6-9 to TRBJ2-5; D unresolved. The end of the DNA aligns better with TRBJ2-7, so the J call may be wrong. This TCR came from a girl aged 10 to 17 with multiple sclerosis. The CDR3 bases are TGTGCCAGCAGGCTGCGTAGGTGTCAGGACGAGCAGTACTTC. It encodes CASRLRRCQDEQYF.